Shown below are 2 T cell receptor beta chains from a single sample sequenced in a study of T cell responses to AZD1222 COVID-19 vaccine. TCRdb's table, derived via immunoSEQ multiplex PCR, lists solely in-frame clones and lacks some. The table has over 30,000 clones, 88% seen once. The source material was peripheral blood, sampled 28 days after the second dose of the MenACWY control vaccine. These receptors were taken from an adult who received the MenACWY meningococcal vaccine as a control.

The V and J genes are TRBV7-9 and TRBJ2-7; 9 nucleotides agree with TRBD1. After removal of 5 bases from V and 6 bases from J, the junction contained 5 bases not matched to a gene. From germline, CDR1 is SEHNR and CDR2 FQNEAQ (reference sequence). The CDR3 is made up of 13 amino acids. DNA of the CDR3: TGTGCCAGCAGCGACGGGACAGGGCCCGAGCAGTACTTC. It is translated as CASSDGTGPEQYF. Supplemented by reference TRBV7-9 and TRBJ2-7, the full variable domain reads DTGVSQNPRHKITKRGQNVTFRCDPISEHNRLYWYRQTLGQGPEFLTYFQNEAQLEKSRLLSDRFSAERPKGSFSTLEIQRTEQGDSAMYLCASSDGTGPEQYFGPGTRLTVT.

The chain has TRBV6-5 and TRBJ2-1, with 10 nucleotides matching TRBD1. V trimming: 5 bases; J trimming: 7 bases; junction bases outside the gene matches: 8. The CDR3 contains 15 residues. Germline CDR1 and CDR2: MNHEY and SVGAGI. The CDR3 DNA follows: TGTGCCAGCAGTCCCCCGGGACAGGGGTGGAATGAGCAGTTCTTC. It specifies CASSPPGQGWNEQFF.